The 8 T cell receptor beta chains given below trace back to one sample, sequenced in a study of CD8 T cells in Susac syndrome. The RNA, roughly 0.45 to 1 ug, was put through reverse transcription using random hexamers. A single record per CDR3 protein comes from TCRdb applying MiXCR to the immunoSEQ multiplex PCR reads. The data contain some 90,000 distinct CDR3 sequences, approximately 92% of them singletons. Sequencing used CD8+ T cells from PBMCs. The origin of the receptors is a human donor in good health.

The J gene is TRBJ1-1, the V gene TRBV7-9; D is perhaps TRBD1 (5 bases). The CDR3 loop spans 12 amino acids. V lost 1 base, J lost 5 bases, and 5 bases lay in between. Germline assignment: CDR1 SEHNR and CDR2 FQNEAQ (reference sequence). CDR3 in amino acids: CASSLGTTEAFF. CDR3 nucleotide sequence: TGTGCCAGCAGCTTAGGGACAACTGAAGCTTTCTTT.

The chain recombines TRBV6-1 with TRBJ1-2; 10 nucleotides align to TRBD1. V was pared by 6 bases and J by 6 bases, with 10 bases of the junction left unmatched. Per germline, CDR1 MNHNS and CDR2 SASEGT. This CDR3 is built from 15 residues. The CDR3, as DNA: TGTGCCAGCAGCTACATTCGGACAGGGGGGAATGGCTACACCTTC. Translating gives CASSYIRTGGNGYTF.

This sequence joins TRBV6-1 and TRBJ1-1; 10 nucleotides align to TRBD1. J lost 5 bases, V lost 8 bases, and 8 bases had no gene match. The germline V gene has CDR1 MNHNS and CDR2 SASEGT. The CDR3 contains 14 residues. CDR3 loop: CASGDRGSVTEAFF. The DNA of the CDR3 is TGTGCCAGCGGGGACAGGGGATCGGTTACTGAAGCTTTCTTT.

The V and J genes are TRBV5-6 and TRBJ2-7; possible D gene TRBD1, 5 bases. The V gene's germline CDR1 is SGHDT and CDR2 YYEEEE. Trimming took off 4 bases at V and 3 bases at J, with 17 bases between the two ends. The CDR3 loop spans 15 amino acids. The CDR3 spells CASSPPQGRDYEQYF. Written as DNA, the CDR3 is TGTGCCAGCAGCCCTCCTCAGGGTAGGGACTACGAGCAGTACTTC.

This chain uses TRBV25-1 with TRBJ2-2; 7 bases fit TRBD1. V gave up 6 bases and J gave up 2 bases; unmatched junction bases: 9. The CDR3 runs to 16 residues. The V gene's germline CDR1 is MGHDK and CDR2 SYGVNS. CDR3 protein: CASSRRGTANTGELFF. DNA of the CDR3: TGTGCCAGCAGCCGACGTGGGACAGCCAACACCGGGGAGCTGTTTTTT.

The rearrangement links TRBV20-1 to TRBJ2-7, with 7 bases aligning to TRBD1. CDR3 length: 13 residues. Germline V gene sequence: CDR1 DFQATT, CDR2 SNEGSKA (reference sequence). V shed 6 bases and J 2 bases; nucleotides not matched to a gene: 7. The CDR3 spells CSAPGGDPYEQYF. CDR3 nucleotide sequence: TGCAGTGCGCCAGGGGGAGACCCCTACGAGCAGTACTTC.

The CDR3: CASSQDSLRGTQYF. The CDR3 nucleotides are TGCGCCAGCAGCCAAGACTCCCTTAGAGGGACCCAGTACTTC. This chain connects TRBV4-1 to TRBJ2-5; unclear D gene. V was pared by 0 bases and J by 7 bases, with 12 bases between. Germline V CDR1 and CDR2: MGHRA, YSYEKL. This CDR3 spans 14 amino acids.

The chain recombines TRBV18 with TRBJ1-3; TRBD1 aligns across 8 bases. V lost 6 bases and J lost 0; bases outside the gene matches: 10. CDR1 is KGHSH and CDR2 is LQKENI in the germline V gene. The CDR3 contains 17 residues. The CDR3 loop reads CASSHPFQGASGNTIYF. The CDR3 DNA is TGTGCCAGCTCCCATCCATTTCAGGGGGCCTCTGGAAACACCATATATTTT.